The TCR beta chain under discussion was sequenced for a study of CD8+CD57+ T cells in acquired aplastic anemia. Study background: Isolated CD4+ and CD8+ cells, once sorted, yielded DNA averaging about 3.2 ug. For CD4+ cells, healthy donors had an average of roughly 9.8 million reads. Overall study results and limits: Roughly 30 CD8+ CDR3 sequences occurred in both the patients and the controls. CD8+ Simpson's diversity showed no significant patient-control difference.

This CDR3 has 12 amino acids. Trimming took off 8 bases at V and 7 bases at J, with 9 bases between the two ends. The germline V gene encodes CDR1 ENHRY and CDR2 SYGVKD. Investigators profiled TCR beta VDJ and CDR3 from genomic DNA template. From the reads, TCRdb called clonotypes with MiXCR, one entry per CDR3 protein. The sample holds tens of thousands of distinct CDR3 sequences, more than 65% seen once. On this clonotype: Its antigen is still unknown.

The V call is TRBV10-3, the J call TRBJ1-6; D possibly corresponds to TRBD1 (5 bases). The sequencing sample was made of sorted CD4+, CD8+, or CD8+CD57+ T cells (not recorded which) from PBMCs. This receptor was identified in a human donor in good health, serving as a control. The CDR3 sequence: CAIAGPNSPLHF. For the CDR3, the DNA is TGTGCCATCGCGGGACCCAATTCACCCCTCCACTTT.